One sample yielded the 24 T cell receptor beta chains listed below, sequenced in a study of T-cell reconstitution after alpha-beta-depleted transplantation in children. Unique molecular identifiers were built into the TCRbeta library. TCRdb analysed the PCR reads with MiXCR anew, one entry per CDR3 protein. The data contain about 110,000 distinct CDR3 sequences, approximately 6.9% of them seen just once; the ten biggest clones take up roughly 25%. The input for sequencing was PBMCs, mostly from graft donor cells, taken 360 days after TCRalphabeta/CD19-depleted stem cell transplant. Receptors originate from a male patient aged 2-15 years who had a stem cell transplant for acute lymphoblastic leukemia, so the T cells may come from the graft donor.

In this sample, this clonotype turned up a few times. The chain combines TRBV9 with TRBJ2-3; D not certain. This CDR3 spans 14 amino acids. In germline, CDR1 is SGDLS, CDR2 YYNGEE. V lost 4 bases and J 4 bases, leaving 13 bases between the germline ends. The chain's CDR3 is CASSPRLSPDTQYF. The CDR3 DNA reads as TGTGCCAGCAGCCCCCGTCTTAGCCCAGATACGCAGTATTTT.

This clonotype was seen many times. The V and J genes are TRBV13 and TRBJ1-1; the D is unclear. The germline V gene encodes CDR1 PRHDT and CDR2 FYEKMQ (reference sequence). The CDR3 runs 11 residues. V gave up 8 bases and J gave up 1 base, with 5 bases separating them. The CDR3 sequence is CASEENTEAFF. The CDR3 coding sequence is TGTGCCAGCGAGGAGAACACTGAAGCTTTCTTT.

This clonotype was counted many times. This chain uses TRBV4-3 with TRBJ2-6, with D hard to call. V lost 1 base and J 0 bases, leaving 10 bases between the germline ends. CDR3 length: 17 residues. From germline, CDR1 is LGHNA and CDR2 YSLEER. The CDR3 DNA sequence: TGCGCCAGCAGCCAAGTTTTGTCGGACTCTGGGGCCAACGTCCTGACTTTC. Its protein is CASSQVLSDSGANVLTF.

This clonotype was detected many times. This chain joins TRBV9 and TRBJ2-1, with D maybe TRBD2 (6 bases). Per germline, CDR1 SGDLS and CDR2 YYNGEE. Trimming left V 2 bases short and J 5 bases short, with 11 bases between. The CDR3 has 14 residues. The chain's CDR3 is CASSVGGINNEQFF. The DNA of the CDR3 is TGTGCCAGCAGCGTTGGGGGGATCAACAATGAGCAGTTCTTC.

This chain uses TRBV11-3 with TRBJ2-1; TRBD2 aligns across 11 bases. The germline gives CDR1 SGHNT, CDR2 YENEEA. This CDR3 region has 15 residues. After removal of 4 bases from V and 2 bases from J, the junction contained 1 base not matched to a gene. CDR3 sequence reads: CASSSTSGAYNEQFF. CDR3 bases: TGTGCCAGCAGCTCGACTAGCGGGGCCTACAATGAGCAGTTCTTC.

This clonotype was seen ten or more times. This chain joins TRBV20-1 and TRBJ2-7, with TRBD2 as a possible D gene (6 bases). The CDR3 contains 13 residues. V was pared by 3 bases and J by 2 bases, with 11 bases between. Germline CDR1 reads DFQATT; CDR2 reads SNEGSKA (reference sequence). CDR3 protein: CSASLARTYEQYF. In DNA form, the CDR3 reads TGCAGTGCTAGTCTAGCGCGCACCTACGAGCAGTACTTC.

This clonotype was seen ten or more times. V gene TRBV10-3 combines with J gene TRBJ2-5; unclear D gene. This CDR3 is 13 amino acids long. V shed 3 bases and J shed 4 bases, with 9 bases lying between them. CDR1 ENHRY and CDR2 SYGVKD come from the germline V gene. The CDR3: CAISDRVAETQYF. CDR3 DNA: TGTGCCATCAGTGATAGGGTCGCAGAGACCCAGTACTTC.

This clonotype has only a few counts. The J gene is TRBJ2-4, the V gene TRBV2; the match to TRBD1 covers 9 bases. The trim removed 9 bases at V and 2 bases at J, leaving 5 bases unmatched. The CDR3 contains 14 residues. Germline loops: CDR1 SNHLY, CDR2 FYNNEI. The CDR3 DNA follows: TGTGCCAGAGGACAGGGGAAAACCAAAAACATTCAGTACTTC. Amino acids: CARGQGKTKNIQYF.

CDR3 nucleotides: TGTGCCAGTAGTTTACAGGACTCTGGGGCCAACGTCCTGACTTTC. Protein: CASSLQDSGANVLTF. The V gene is TRBV19, the J gene TRBJ2-6, with D possibly TRBD1 on 5 matching bases. Germline assignment: CDR1 LNHDA and CDR2 SQIVND (reference sequence). V was pared by 5 bases and J by 0 bases, with 8 bases between. The CDR3 sequence is 15 residues long.

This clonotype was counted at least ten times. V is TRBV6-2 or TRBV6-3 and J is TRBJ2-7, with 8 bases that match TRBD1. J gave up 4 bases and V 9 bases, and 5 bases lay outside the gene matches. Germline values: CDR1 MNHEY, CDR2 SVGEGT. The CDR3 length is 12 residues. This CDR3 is CASIGQGYEQYF. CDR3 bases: TGTGCCAGTATCGGACAGGGTTACGAGCAGTACTTC.

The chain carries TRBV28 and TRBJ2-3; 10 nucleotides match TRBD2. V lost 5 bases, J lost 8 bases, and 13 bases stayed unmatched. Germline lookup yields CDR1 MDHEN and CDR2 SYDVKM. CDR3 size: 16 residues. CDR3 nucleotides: TGTGCCAGCAGTATCATCCTAGCGGGGGATCAGGGTACGCAGTATTTT. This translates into CASSIILAGDQGTQYF.

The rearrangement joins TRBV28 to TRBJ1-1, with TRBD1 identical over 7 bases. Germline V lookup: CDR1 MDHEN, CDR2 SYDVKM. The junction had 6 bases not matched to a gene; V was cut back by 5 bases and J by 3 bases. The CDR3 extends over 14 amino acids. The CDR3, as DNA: TGTGCCAGCAGTGTAACCGGGACAGACACTGAAGCTTTCTTT. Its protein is CASSVTGTDTEAFF.

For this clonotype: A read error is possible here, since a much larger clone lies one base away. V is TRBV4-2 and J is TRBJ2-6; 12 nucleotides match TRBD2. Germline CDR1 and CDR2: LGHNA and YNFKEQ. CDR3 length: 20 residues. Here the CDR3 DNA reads TGTGCCAGCAGCCATACCGGGACTAGCGGGCCTTACTCTGGGGCCAACGGCCTGACTTTC. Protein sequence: CASSHTGTSGPYSGANGLTF.

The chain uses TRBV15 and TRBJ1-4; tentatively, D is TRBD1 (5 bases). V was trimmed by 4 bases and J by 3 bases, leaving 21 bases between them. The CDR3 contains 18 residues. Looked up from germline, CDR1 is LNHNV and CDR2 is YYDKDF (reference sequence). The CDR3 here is CATSTLTGRRWANEKLFF. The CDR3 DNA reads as TGTGCCACCAGCACTCTGACGGGACGGAGGTGGGCTAATGAAAAACTGTTTTTT. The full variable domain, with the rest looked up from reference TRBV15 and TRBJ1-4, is DAMVIQNPRYQVTQFGKPVTLSCSQTLNHNVMYWYQQKSSQAPKLLFHYYDKDFNNEADTPDNFQSRRPNTSFCFLDIRSPGLGDTAMYLCATSTLTGRRWANEKLFFGSGTQLSVL.

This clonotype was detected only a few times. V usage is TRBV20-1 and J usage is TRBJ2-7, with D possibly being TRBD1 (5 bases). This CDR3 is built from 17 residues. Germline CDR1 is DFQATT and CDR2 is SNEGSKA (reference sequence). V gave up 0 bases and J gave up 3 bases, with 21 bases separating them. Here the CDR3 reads CSARDLSKGRGRYEQYF. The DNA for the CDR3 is TGCAGTGCTAGAGATCTCAGTAAGGGGCGCGGCCGCTACGAGCAGTACTTC.

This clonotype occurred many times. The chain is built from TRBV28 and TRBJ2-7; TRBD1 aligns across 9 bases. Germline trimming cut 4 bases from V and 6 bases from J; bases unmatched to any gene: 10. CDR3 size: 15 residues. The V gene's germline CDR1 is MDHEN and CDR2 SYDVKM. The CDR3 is CASSSNHRQGGEQYF. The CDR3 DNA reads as TGTGCCAGCAGTTCCAATCACCGACAGGGGGGCGAGCAGTACTTC.

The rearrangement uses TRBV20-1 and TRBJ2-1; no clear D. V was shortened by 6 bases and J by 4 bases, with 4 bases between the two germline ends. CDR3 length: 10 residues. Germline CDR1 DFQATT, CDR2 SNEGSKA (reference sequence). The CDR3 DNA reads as TGCAGTGCGGCGTACAATGAGCAGTTCTTC. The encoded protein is CSAAYNEQFF.

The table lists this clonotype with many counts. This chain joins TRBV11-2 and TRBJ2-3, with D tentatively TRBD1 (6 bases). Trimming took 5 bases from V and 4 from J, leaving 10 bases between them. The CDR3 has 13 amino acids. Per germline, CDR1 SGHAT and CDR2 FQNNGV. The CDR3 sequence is CASSPGAADTQYF. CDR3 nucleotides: TGTGCCAGCAGCCCAGGGGCGGCAGATACGCAGTATTTT.

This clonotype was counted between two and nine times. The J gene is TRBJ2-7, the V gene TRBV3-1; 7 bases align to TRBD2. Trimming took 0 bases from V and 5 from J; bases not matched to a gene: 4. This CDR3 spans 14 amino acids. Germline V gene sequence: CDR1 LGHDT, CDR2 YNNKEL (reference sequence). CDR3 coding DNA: TGTGCCAGCAGCCAAGATTGGGAGGGCGACGAGCAGTACTTC. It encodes CASSQDWEGDEQYF.

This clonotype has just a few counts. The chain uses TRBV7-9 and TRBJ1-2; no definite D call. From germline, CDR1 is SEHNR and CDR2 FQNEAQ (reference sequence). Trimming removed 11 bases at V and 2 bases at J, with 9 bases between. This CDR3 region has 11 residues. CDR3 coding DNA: TGTGCCCTGTCCGGCAACTATGGCTACACCTTC. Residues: CALSGNYGYTF.

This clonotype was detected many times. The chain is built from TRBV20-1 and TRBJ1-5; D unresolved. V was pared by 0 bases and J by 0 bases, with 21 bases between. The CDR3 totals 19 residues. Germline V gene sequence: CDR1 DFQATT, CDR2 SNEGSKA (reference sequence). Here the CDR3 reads CSARDGPTPAWYSNQPQHF. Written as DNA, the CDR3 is TGCAGTGCTAGAGATGGCCCGACCCCCGCATGGTATAGCAATCAGCCCCAGCATTTT.

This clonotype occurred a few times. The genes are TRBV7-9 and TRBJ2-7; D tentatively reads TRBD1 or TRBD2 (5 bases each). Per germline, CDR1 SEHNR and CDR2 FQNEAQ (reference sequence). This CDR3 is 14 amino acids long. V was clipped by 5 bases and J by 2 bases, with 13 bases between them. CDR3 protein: CASSPLRGPYEQYF. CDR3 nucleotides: TGTGCCAGCAGCCCCCTGAGGGGTCCCTACGAGCAGTACTTC.

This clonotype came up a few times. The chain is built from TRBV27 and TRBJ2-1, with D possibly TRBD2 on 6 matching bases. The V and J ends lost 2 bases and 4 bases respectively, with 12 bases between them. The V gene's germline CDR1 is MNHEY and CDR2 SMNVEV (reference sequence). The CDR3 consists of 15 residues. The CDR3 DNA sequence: TGTGCCAGCAGTTTAATAGCGGTGCCTTACAATGAGCAGTTCTTC. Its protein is CASSLIAVPYNEQFF.

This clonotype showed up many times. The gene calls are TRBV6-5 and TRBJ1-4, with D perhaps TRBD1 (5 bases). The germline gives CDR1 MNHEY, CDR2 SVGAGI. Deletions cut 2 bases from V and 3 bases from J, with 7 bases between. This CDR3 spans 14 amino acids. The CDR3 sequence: CASSYDSANEKLFF. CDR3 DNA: TGTGCCAGCAGTTACGACAGCGCTAATGAAAAACTGTTTTTT.